The next 12 T cell receptor beta chains were all read from a single sample in a study of beta chain features in type 1 diabetes. Expressed TCRB transcripts got sequenced, as all isolated RNA was reverse transcribed. Data came from immunoSEQ multiplex PCR; TCRdb stores just in-frame clones and leaves some out. Here the sample spans about 140,000 clones, 6.9% being singletons. The sequenced material came from central memory CD4+ T cells from blood. The source is a woman in her twenties or thirties in good health.

V and J are TRBV5-1 and TRBJ1-1, with TRBD1 matching 9 bases. This CDR3 has 15 residues. Germline-derived CDR1 and CDR2 are SGHRS and YFSETQ. V lost 4 bases and J lost 2; bases outside the gene matches: 6. The CDR3 loop is CASSRRGQGNTEAFF. For the CDR3, the DNA is TGCGCCAGCAGCCGTCGGGGACAGGGAAACACTGAAGCTTTCTTT.

This clone occurred a few times. The V gene is TRBV5-1, the J gene TRBJ1-1; a possible D gene is TRBD1 (5 bases). The CDR3 is made up of 14 amino acids. With 4 bases removed from V and 1 base from J, the gap between germline ends came to 11 bases. Germline CDR1 is SGHRS and CDR2 is YFSETQ. DNA for the CDR3: TGCGCCAGCAGCGAGGCGACAGCGAACACTGAAGCTTTCTTT. Protein sequence: CASSEATANTEAFF.

This clone was detected a few times. V usage is TRBV11-1 and J usage is TRBJ2-2; a weak D match, TRBD1 (5 bases). The CDR3 has 15 amino acids. Germline lookup yields CDR1 SGHAT and CDR2 FQDESV (reference sequence). V was cut by 7 bases and J by 3 bases, with 15 bases left in between. The CDR3 coding sequence is TGTGCCAGCATCGCCAAGGGGTTGCACACCGGGGAGCTGTTTTTT. As protein: CASIAKGLHTGELFF. Together with reference TRBV11-1 and TRBJ2-2, the CDR3 gives the full variable domain: EAEVAQSPRYKITEKSQAVAFWCDPISGHATLYWYRQILGQGPELLVQFQDESVVDDSQLPKDRFSAERLKGVDSTLKIQPAELGDSAMYLCASIAKGLHTGELFFGEGSRLTVL.

The rearrangement joins TRBV19 to TRBJ2-1; tentatively, D is TRBD1 (6 bases). The CDR3 totals 17 residues. Germline CDR1 reads LNHDA; CDR2 reads SQIVND (reference sequence). V shed 4 bases and J shed 0 bases, with 16 bases lying between them. The CDR3: CASSTRTGISSYNEQFF. The CDR3 bases are TGTGCCAGTAGTACCAGAACAGGGATTAGCTCCTACAATGAGCAGTTCTTC.

This clone was seen only a few times. This chain links TRBV6-5 with TRBJ1-2; 8 nucleotides agree with TRBD1. CDR1 and CDR2 (germline): MNHEY, SVGAGI. CDR3 length: 13 amino acids. With 4 bases clipped from V and 6 bases from J, the junction kept 4 bases outside the gene matches. CDR3 nucleotides: TGTGCCAGCAGTTCGACAGGGGAGGATGGCTACACCTTC. Encoded protein: CASSSTGEDGYTF.

This clone was counted many times. This chain connects TRBV5-5 to TRBJ2-7, with TRBD1 matching 7 bases. After removal of 4 bases from V and 2 bases from J, the junction contained 3 bases not matched to a gene. Germline-derived CDR1 and CDR2 are SGHKS and YYEKEE (reference sequence). This CDR3 contains 13 residues. The chain's CDR3 is CASSNQGAYEQYF. The CDR3 DNA follows: TGTGCCAGCAGCAACCAGGGGGCCTACGAGCAGTACTTC.

The chain employs TRBV30 and TRBJ2-7; 10 positions match TRBD2. Germline lookup yields CDR1 GTSNPN and CDR2 SVGIG (reference sequence). This CDR3 has 12 residues. V shed 4 bases and J 5 bases; nucleotides not matched to a gene: 2. CDR3 bases: TGTGCCTGGAAGCGGGAGGGGAACGAGCAGTACTTC. This encodes CAWKREGNEQYF.

The chain uses TRBV9 and TRBJ2-7; D not certain. The V end lost 2 bases, the J end lost 6 bases, and 9 bases lay between the germline ends. The CDR3 extends over 12 amino acids. Germline V gives CDR1 SGDLS, CDR2 YYNGEE. The chain's CDR3 is CASSVLGGEQYF. Here the CDR3 DNA reads TGTGCCAGCAGCGTCCTCGGTGGCGAGCAGTACTTC. The whole variable domain, filled in from reference TRBV9 and TRBJ2-7, reads DSGVTQTPKHLITATGQRVTLRCSPRSGDLSVYWYQQSLDQGLQFLIQYYNGEERAKGNILERFSAQQFPDLHSELNLSSLELGDSALYFCASSVLGGEQYFGPGTRLTVT.

This clone was observed at least ten times. The V gene is TRBV5-1, the J gene TRBJ2-1, with TRBD1 identical over 10 bases. J was trimmed by 9 bases and V by 1 base; bases with no gene match: 10. CDR3 length: 16 residues. CDR1 is SGHRS, CDR2 YFSETQ, per germline. The CDR3 DNA is TGCGCCAGCAGCTTGCAAGGACAGGGGGGTTGGGTTGAGCAGTTCTTC. It translates to CASSLQGQGGWVEQFF.

This clone showed up just a few times. J is TRBJ1-2 and V is TRBV7-2, with TRBD1 identical over 8 bases. The CDR3 length is 17 residues. CDR1 is SGHTA and CDR2 is FQGNSA in the germline V gene. J gave up 0 bases and V 7 bases, and 13 bases lay outside the gene matches. The CDR3 spells CASTSSTGGGTNYGYTF. CDR3 coding DNA: TGTGCCAGCACCTCCTCAACAGGGGGGGGAACTAACTATGGCTACACCTTC.

This clone was recorded a few times. V and J are TRBV29-1 and TRBJ2-5; no definite D call. The germline V gene has CDR1 SQVTM and CDR2 ANQGSEA. The CDR3 spans 14 residues. Trimming took off 3 bases at V and 2 bases at J, with 13 bases between the two ends. CDR3 DNA: TGCAGCGTTGATTGGGCAGAAAGGCAAGAGACCCAGTACTTC. Translated: CSVDWAERQETQYF.

This sequence joins TRBV5-1 and TRBJ2-5, with TRBD1 as a possible D gene (6 bases). The DNA end is more similar to TRBJ2-7, so the J call may be wrong. Germline V CDR1 and CDR2: SGHRS, YFSETQ. This CDR3 comprises 14 residues. This CDR3 reads CASSEQGSIDEQYF. The CDR3, as DNA: TGCGCCAGCAGCGAGCAGGGGAGTATAGACGAGCAGTACTTC.